What follows is one TCR beta chain and its context. Processing released intraepithelial and lamina propria lymphocytes from the graft tissue. The sample originates from a study of graft-versus-host responses after intestinal transplantation. With 6 bases removed from V and 2 bases from J, the gap between germline ends came to 7 bases. The CDR3 is 12 amino acids. In germline, CDR1 is LNHDA, CDR2 SQIVND (reference sequence). Some clones are missing from TCRdb's copy, which holds only in-frame ones; the method was immunoSEQ multiplex PCR. The sample has around 8,400 clones, roughly 70% seen once. This receptor was taken from a human patient who received an intestinal transplant, so some T cells may come from the graft donor. V usage is TRBV19 and J usage is TRBJ1-1; D is undetermined. Material: ileum tissue, obtained around 490 days after intestinal transplant. The CDR3 region has the DNA TGTGCCAGTAGCTCAGGAAACACTGAAGCTTTCTTT. Its protein product is CASSSGNTEAFF.